Presented here are 22 T cell receptor beta chains from one specimen sequenced in a study of T cell responses to AZD1222 COVID-19 vaccine (dated by TCRdb to about 2021). Library prep was done by the immunoSEQ multiplex PCR assay. This is the immuneACCESS table as TCRdb keeps it, with only in-frame sequences that have V and J called. A part of the clones is gone; compared with another copy, unresolved V genes explain less than half, and the rest is unexplained. The sample table lists 95,000 to 150,000 clones, around 86% of them with a count of one. The ten most abundant clones make up approximately 1.1% of the sample. The time point label, as the study defines it: baseline before first vaccination. Source: peripheral blood, taken on day 0 of AZD1222 vaccination. The receptors shown here come from an adult in good health.

CDR3 region: CASSERGLRYGYTF. The CDR3 DNA sequence: TGTGCCAGCAGTGAAAGGGGATTGAGGTATGGCTACACCTTC. The chain combines TRBV2 with TRBJ1-2, with a possible D match to TRBD1 (5 bases). V lost 2 bases to trimming and J lost 5 bases, with 12 bases between them. CDR1 and CDR2 from the germline V gene are SNHLY and FYNNEI. This CDR3 contains 14 residues.

This chain joins TRBV6-2 or TRBV6-3 and TRBJ2-2, with unresolved D. CDR1 and CDR2 (germline): MNHEY, SVGEGT. The CDR3 has 14 residues. V was pared by 5 bases and J by 5 bases, with 12 bases between. The CDR3 loop reads CASSLTPRTGELFF. CDR3 sequence (DNA): TGTGCCAGCAGTCTTACCCCCCGAACCGGGGAGCTGTTTTTT.

V is TRBV6-5 and J is TRBJ2-7, with a weak D call TRBD1 (6 bases). CDR1 and CDR2 from the germline V gene are MNHEY and SVGAGI. The CDR3 loop spans 14 amino acids. The V and J ends lost 2 bases and 3 bases respectively, with 11 bases between them. CDR3 nucleotide sequence: TGTGCCAGCAGTTACCGGACAGAGAGCTACGAGCAGTACTTC. Translating it yields CASSYRTESYEQYF.

The J gene is TRBJ2-3, the V gene TRBV5-1; the D is unclear. Germline CDR1 and CDR2: SGHRS and YFSETQ. CDR3 size: 15 residues. Trimming removed 7 bases from V and 3 bases from J, with 18 bases in between. Here the CDR3 DNA reads TGCGCCAGCGCCGAGTCTTTATGGCGGACAGATACGCAGTATTTT. Translated, it gives CASAESLWRTDTQYF.

The chain joins TRBV6-5 to TRBJ2-7; the D call may be TRBD1 or TRBD2 (5 bases each). CDR1 is MNHEY and CDR2 is SVGAGI in the germline V gene. The CDR3 is 14 residues long. Trimming removed 2 bases at V and 2 bases at J, with 10 bases between. The chain's CDR3 is CASSYGDGPYEQYF. CDR3 bases: TGTGCCAGCAGTTACGGGGACGGGCCCTACGAGCAGTACTTC.

The chain employs TRBV19 and TRBJ2-7; D could derive from TRBD1 or TRBD2 (5 bases each). The length of the CDR3 is 16 residues. Looked up from germline, CDR1 is LNHDA and CDR2 is SQIVND (reference sequence). Trimming removed 3 bases from V and 2 bases from J, with 17 bases in between. CDR3 loop: CASSIGAATLTYEQYF. CDR3 coding DNA: TGTGCCAGTAGTATCGGGGCCGCGACGTTAACCTACGAGCAGTACTTC.

This chain joins TRBV29-1 and TRBJ2-3; TRBD1 matches at 8 bases. CDR1 is SQVTM and CDR2 is ANQGSEA in the germline V gene. The CDR3 spans 13 residues. V lost 6 bases and J lost 4; bases outside the gene matches: 6. CDR3 bases: TGCAGCGTCAACAGGGGGTCCGCAGATACGCAGTATTTT. This translates into CSVNRGSADTQYF.

The chain recombines TRBV30 with TRBJ1-2; D is possibly TRBD1 (6 bases). This CDR3 region has 18 residues. V lost 7 bases to trimming and J lost 4 bases, with 31 bases between them. CDR1 and CDR2 from the germline V gene are GTSNPN and SVGIG (reference sequence). The CDR3 here is CAFSSFTRGGSFVYGYTF. The DNA of the CDR3 is TGTGCCTTTTCCTCCTTTACGAGAGGGGGTTCATTCGTCTATGGCTACACCTTC.

CDR3 sequence reads: CASSLPARQGEKLFF. CDR3 DNA sequence: TGTGCCAGCAGCCTCCCAGCCCGCCAAGGTGAAAAACTGTTTTTT. The gene calls are TRBV6-6 and TRBJ1-4; D not certain. V lost 6 bases and J 7 bases, leaving 18 bases between the germline ends. This CDR3 spans 15 amino acids. Germline lookup yields CDR1 MNHNY and CDR2 SVGAGI (reference sequence).

The sample holds a few counts of this clone. The rearrangement joins TRBV4-3 to TRBJ2-1; 10 positions match TRBD1. The CDR3 extends over 16 amino acids. CDR1 and CDR2 (germline): LGHNA, YSLEER. V lost 3 bases, J lost 9 bases, and 11 bases stayed unmatched. Written as DNA, the CDR3 is TGCGCCAGCAGCCATCCGACAGGGGGCGTCAATGGTGAGCAGTTCTTC. It translates to CASSHPTGGVNGEQFF.

This chain links TRBV18 with TRBJ2-2; D is uncertain. The germline V gene encodes CDR1 KGHSH and CDR2 LQKENI. V was shortened by 2 bases and J by 7 bases, with 14 bases between the two germline ends. The CDR3 is 15 amino acids. CDR3 nucleotides: TGTGCCAGCTCACCAAATCTCGCCGGCTACGGGGAGCTGTTTTTT. Translated, it gives CASSPNLAGYGELFF.

The V gene is TRBV5-6, the J gene TRBJ2-7, with D perhaps TRBD1 (6 bases). The V gene lost 3 bases and the J gene lost 3 bases, with 16 bases spanning the gap. There are 15 residues in the CDR3. The germline gives CDR1 SGHDT, CDR2 YYEEEE. The CDR3 DNA sequence: TGTGCCAGCAGCTCGACCACCACAGGGTTCTACGAGCAGTACTTC. Its translation is CASSSTTTGFYEQYF.

The chain joins TRBV5-4 to TRBJ2-4; 7 positions match TRBD2. Germline CDR1 and CDR2: SGHNT and YYREEE (reference sequence). The V gene end was trimmed by 4 bases and the J gene end by 0 bases; junction bases not matched to a gene: 10. The CDR3 runs 17 residues. The CDR3 region has the DNA TGTGCCAGCAGCCCGGAGGGAGGGATACTAGCCAAAAACATTCAGTACTTC. Translated: CASSPEGGILAKNIQYF.

This chain connects TRBV19 to TRBJ1-1; a weak D match, TRBD1 (5 bases). There are 15 residues in the CDR3. The V end was cut by 5 bases, the J end by 0 bases, with 13 bases between. Germline loops: CDR1 LNHDA, CDR2 SQIVND (reference sequence). The CDR3 spells CASSVRQGLNTEAFF. The CDR3 nucleotides are TGTGCCAGTAGTGTCCGGCAGGGCTTGAACACTGAAGCTTTCTTT.

The chain carries TRBV29-1 and TRBJ2-5; 10 bases match TRBD1. Germline CDR1 and CDR2: SQVTM and ANQGSEA. The CDR3 loop spans 13 amino acids. Trimming cost V 7 bases and J 4 bases; bases outside gene matches: 6. The CDR3 nucleotides are TGCAGCGCCCCCGACAGGGGGCGAGAGACCCAGTACTTC. Translating gives CSAPDRGRETQYF. The full variable domain, rest sourced from reference TRBV29-1 and TRBJ2-5, is SAVISQKPSRDICQRGTSLTIQCQVDSQVTMMFWYRQQPGQSLTLIATANQGSEATYESGFVIDKFPISRPNLTFSTLTVSNMSPEDSSIYLCSAPDRGRETQYFGPGTRLLVL.

This clone appeared a single time. The chain combines TRBV19 with TRBJ1-5; 8 positions agree with TRBD1. Germline V gene data show CDR1 as LNHDA and CDR2 as SQIVND (reference sequence). The V gene end was trimmed by 4 bases and the J gene end by 1 base; junction bases not matched to a gene: 9. The CDR3 is 17 residues long. The CDR3 sequence is CASSNQGAKGSNQPQHF. CDR3 nucleotides: TGTGCCAGTAGTAATCAGGGGGCAAAGGGGAGCAATCAGCCCCAGCATTTT.

This clone was seen once. The chain recombines TRBV7-9 with TRBJ1-3, with D possibly TRBD1 on 5 matching bases. This CDR3 is 15 amino acids long. V shed 2 bases and J shed 0 bases, with 8 bases lying between them. Germline V gene data show CDR1 as SEHNR and CDR2 as FQNEAQ (reference sequence). CDR3 residues: CASSLPGGSGNTIYF. The DNA for the CDR3 is TGTGCCAGCAGCTTACCCGGGGGCTCTGGAAACACCATATATTTT.

This chain links TRBV6-1 with TRBJ1-1; D perhaps matches TRBD1 (5 bases). This CDR3 region has 15 residues. Trimming stripped 1 base from V and 5 bases from J, with 14 bases between. Germline V gene sequence: CDR1 MNHNS, CDR2 SASEGT. The CDR3 nucleotides read TGTGCCAGCAGTGAAGGGACGGCAGGGTGGACTGAAGCTTTCTTT. Its translation is CASSEGTAGWTEAFF.

The chain uses TRBV12-3 or TRBV12-4 and TRBJ1-2; no clear D gene. The CDR3 consists of 12 residues. The V end lost 0 bases, the J end lost 14 bases, and 13 bases lay between the germline ends. The CDR3 DNA reads as TGTGCCAGCAGTTTAGCCCCTGAGGTGGGTACCTTC. Translation: CASSLAPEVGTF.

The V call is TRBV5-8, the J call TRBJ1-4, with unresolved D. This CDR3 is built from 18 residues. Germline values: CDR1 SGHTS, CDR2 YDEGEE. Trimming took 2 bases from V and 8 from J, leaving 25 bases between them. The CDR3 reads CASSFGTGLSAEREKLFF. The CDR3 nucleotides read TGTGCCAGCAGCTTTGGTACCGGCCTCTCCGCGGAAAGGGAAAAACTGTTTTTT.

The CDR3 bases are TGCAGCGTTGACGAGGGTATCACTGGAAACACCATATATTTT. Translating gives CSVDEGITGNTIYF. The rearrangement uses TRBV29-1 and TRBJ1-3; D is ambiguous. The germline CDR1 and CDR2 sequences are SQVTM and ANQGSEA. Trimming took off 3 bases at V and 2 bases at J, with 11 bases between the two ends. The CDR3 is 14 amino acids.

The chain joins TRBV10-3 to TRBJ1-2; no clear D gene. The germline gives CDR1 ENHRY, CDR2 SYGVKD. Trimming took off 3 bases at V and 7 bases at J, with 6 bases between the two ends. This CDR3 is 11 amino acids long. The CDR3 DNA reads as TGTGCCATCAGTGACGTTGGTGGCTACACCTTC. Its translation: CAISDVGGYTF.